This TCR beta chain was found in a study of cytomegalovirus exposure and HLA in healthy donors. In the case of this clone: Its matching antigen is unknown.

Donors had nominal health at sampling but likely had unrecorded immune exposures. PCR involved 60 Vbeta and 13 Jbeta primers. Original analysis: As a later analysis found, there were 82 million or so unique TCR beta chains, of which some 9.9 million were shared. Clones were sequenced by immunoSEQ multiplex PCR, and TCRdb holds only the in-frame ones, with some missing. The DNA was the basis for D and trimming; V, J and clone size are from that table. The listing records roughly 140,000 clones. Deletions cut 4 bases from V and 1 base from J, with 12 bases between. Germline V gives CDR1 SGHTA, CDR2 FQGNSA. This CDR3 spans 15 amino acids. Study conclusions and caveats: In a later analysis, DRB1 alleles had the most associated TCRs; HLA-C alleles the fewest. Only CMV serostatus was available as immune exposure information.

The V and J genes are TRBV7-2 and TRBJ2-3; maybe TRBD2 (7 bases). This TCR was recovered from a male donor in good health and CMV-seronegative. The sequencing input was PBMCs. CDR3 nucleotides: TGTGCCAGCAGCTCCGGGGGGCGGCGCACAGATACGCAGTATTTT. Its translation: CASSSGGRRTDTQYF.